This TCR beta chain stems from a study of T cells in Graves' hyperthyroidism and ophthalmopathy. This clonotype was seen repeatedly, ten times or more. Fresh peripheral blood, roughly 10 ml, was the source of the PBMCs. V was cut by 1 base and J by 4 bases, with 8 bases left in between. The CDR3 extends over 15 amino acids. The V gene's germline CDR1 is SGHTA and CDR2 FQGNSA. Researchers took RNA transcripts and amplified the TCR beta CDR3 regions from them. TCR CDR3 regions were first amplified by RT-PCR with HTBI primers. Via MiXCR, TCRdb re-called the multiplex PCR reads, giving one row per CDR3 protein. The table has just under 750,000 distinct CDR3 sequences, just over 35% seen once.

Material: blood. This rearrangement joins TRBV7-2 to TRBJ1-6; D gene uncertain. This TCR came from a woman between 40 and 55 years old with Graves' hyperthyroidism. This CDR3 is CASSLGRRYNSPLHF. For the CDR3, the DNA is TGTGCCAGCAGCTTAGGGAGGCGTTATAATTCACCCCTCCACTTT. Supplemented by reference TRBV7-2 and TRBJ1-6, the full variable domain reads GAGVSQSPSNKVTEKGKDVELRCDPISGHTALYWYRQSLGQGLEFLIYFQGNSAPDKSGLPSDRFSAERTGGSVSTLTIQRTQQEDSAVYLCASSLGRRYNSPLHFGNGTRLTVT.